This TCR beta chain was recorded in a study of blood T cell repertoires in COVID-19. The data were produced by immunoSEQ multiplex PCR, yet TCRdb's version contains in-frame clones alone and is incomplete. Of approximately 220,000 clones in the sample, about 86% were seen once. V lost 5 bases and J 0 bases, leaving 6 bases between the germline ends. This CDR3 is built from 13 residues. Germline values: CDR1 KGHSH, CDR2 LQKENI. This TCR was sampled from a man in his 60s who had recovered from COVID-19. This rearrangement joins TRBV18 to TRBJ2-3; D not resolved. The specimen sequenced was peripheral blood. The CDR3 region is CASSMTSTDTQYF. In DNA form, the CDR3 reads TGTGCCAGCTCAATGACAAGCACAGATACGCAGTATTTT.